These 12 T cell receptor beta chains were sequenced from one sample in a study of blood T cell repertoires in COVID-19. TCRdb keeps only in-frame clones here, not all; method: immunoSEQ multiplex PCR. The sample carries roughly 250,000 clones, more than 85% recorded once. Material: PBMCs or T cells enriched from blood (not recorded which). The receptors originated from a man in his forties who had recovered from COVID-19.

CDR3 bases: TGTGCCAGTAGTATCAGGGACAGGGGGAAACATAGCAATCAGCCCCAGCATTTT. This encodes CASSIRDRGKHSNQPQHF. V gene TRBV19 combines with J gene TRBJ1-5; 11 bases line up with TRBD1. The ends lost 3 bases at V and 0 bases at J; junction bases unmatched: 7. CDR3 size: 18 residues. Germline CDR1 reads LNHDA; CDR2 reads SQIVND (reference sequence).

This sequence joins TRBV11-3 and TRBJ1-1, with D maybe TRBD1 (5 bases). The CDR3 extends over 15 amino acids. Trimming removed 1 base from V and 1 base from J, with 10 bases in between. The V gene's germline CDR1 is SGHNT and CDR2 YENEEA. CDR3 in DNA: TGTGCCAGCAGCTTAGCGCAGGGTTGGAACACTGAAGCTTTCTTT. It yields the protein CASSLAQGWNTEAFF.

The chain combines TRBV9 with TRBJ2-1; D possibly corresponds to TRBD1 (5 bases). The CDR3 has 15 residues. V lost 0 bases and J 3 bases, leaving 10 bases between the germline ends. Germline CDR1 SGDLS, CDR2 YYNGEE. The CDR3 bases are TGTGCCAGCAGCGTAGCGCAGGGCCACTACAATGAGCAGTTCTTC. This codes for CASSVAQGHYNEQFF.

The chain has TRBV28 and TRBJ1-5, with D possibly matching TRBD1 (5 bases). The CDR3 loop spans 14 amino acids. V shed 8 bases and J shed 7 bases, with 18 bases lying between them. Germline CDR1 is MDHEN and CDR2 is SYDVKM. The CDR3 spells CASFESGTGQPQHF. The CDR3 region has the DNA TGTGCCAGCTTTGAATCCGGGACTGGGCAGCCCCAGCATTTT.

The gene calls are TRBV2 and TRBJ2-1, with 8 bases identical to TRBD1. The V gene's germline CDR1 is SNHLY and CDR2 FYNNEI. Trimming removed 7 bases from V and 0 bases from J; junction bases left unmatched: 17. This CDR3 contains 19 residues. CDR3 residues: CASTTLDRAISSSYNEQFF. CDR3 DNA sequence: TGTGCCAGCACCACACTGGACAGGGCGATCTCAAGCTCCTACAATGAGCAGTTCTTC. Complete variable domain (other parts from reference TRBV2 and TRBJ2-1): EPEVTQTPSHQVTQMGQEVILRCVPISNHLYFYWYRQILGQKVEFLVSFYNNEISEKSEIFDDQFSVERPDGSNFTLKIRSTKLEDSAMYFCASTTLDRAISSSYNEQFFGPGTRLTVL.

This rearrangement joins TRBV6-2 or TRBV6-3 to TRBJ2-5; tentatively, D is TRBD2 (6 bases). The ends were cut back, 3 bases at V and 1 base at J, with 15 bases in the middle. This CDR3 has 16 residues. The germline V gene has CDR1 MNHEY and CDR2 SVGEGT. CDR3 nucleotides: TGTGCCAGCAGTTATCCGGCGGGAAGCTTCCAAGAGACCCAGTACTTC. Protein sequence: CASSYPAGSFQETQYF.

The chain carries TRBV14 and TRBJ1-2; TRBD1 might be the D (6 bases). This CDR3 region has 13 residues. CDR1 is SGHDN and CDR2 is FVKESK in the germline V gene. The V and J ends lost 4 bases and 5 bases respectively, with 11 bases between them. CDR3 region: CASSRPTGYGYTF. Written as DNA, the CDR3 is TGTGCCAGCAGCCGACCGACAGGATATGGCTACACCTTC.

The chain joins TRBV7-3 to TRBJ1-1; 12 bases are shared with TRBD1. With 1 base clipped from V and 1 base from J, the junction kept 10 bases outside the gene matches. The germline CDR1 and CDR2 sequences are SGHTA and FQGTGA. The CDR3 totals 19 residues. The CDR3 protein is CASSLMPLGQGAGNTEAFF. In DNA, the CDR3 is TGTGCCAGCAGCTTAATGCCGCTGGGACAGGGGGCGGGGAACACTGAAGCTTTCTTT.

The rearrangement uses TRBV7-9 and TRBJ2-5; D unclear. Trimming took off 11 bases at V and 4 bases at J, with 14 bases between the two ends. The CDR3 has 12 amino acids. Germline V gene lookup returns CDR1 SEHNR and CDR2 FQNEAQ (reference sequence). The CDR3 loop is CAPSPGGETQYF. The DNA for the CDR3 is TGTGCCCCCAGCCCGGGTGGAGAGACCCAGTACTTC.

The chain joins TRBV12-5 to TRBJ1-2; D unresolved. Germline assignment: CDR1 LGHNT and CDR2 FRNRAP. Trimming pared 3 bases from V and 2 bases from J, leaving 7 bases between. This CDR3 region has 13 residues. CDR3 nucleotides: TGTGCTAGTGGTTTTGGGGAGAACTATGGCTACACCTTC. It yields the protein CASGFGENYGYTF.

This chain's CDR3 is CASSLASSDTQYF. CDR3 nucleotide sequence: TGTGCCAGCAGTTTAGCTTCTTCAGATACGCAGTATTTT. This rearrangement joins TRBV12-3 or TRBV12-4 to TRBJ2-3; D gene ambiguous. This CDR3 is 13 amino acids long. V was pared by 0 bases and J by 4 bases, with 5 bases between.

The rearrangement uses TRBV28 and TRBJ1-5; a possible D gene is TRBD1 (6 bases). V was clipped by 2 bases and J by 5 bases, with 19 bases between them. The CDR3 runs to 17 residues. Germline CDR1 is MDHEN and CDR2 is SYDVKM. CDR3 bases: TGTGCCAGCAGTTTACTTGATGCACAGGGTCGGTATCAGCCCCAGCATTTT. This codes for CASSLLDAQGRYQPQHF.